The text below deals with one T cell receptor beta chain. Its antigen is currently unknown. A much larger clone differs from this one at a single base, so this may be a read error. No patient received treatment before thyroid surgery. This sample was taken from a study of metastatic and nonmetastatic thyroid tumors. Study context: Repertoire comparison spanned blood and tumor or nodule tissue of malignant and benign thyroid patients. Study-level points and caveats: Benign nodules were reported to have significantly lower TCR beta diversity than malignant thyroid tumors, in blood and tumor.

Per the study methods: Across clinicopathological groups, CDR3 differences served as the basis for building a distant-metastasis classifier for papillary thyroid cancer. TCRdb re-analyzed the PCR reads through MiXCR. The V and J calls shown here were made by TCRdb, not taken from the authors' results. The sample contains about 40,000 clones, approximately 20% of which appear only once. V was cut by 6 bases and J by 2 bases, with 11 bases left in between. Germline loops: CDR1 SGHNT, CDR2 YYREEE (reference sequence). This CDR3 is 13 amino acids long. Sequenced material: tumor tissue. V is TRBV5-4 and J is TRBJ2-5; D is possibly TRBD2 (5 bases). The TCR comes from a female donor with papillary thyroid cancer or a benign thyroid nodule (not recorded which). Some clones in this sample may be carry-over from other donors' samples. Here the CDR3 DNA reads TGTGCCAGCAACTCCCCGGGGCAAGAGACCCAGTACTTC. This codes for CASNSPGQETQYF.